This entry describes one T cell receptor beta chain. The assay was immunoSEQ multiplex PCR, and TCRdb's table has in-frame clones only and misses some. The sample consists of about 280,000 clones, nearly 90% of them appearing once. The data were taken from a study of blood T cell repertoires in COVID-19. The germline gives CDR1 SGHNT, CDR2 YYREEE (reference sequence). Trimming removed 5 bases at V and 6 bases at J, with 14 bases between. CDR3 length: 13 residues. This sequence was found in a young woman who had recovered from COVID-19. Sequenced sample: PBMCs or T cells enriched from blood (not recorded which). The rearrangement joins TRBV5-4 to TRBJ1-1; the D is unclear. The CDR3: CASSLTRKSEAFF. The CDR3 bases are TGTGCCAGCAGTCTAACCCGAAAATCTGAAGCTTTCTTT.